These 26 T cell receptor beta chains came from one sample sequenced in a study of cytomegalovirus exposure and HLA in healthy donors. PCR amplification relied on 60 Vbeta primers (plus 13 Jbeta primers). Produced via immunoSEQ multiplex PCR; TCRdb's table is partial and in-frame only. The sample includes 35,000 to 40,000 clones, roughly 64% seen only once; the top ten take 15% to 20%. Input material: PBMCs. The receptors originated from a man in his fifties in good health and CMV-seropositive.

This sequence joins TRBV27 and TRBJ2-1; D remains ambiguous. V lost 2 bases and J lost 10, with 12 bases in between. The CDR3 totals 13 residues. Germline loops: CDR1 MNHEY, CDR2 SMNVEV (reference sequence). The CDR3 loop reads CASSLNRYREQFF. CDR3 DNA: TGTGCCAGCAGTTTAAACCGTTATCGGGAGCAGTTCTTC.

The chain is built from TRBV7-9 and TRBJ2-3; tentatively, D is TRBD2 (6 bases). This CDR3 is built from 13 residues. V lost 1 base to trimming and J lost 12 bases, with 14 bases between them. Germline CDR1 and CDR2: SEHNR and FQNEAQ (reference sequence). The CDR3 DNA reads as TGTGCCAGCAGCTTAGAGTCTGCGGGGCCCCAGTATTTT. Amino acids: CASSLESAGPQYF.

V is TRBV4-1 and J is TRBJ2-5, with D unresolved. The CDR3 is made up of 16 amino acids. Trimming pared 3 bases from V and 4 bases from J, leaving 18 bases between. From germline, CDR1 is MGHRA and CDR2 YSYEKL. This CDR3 reads CASSQGPDLPIETQYF. The CDR3 DNA sequence: TGCGCCAGCAGCCAGGGCCCCGACCTGCCCATAGAGACCCAGTACTTC.

The chain carries TRBV11-3 and TRBJ2-2; D is unclear. The germline V and J ends were trimmed by 1 base and 0 bases, with 6 bases remaining between them. This CDR3 is built from 15 residues. CDR1 is SGHNT, CDR2 YENEEA, per germline. CDR3 in DNA: TGTGCCAGCAGCTTAGGAACTCCGAACACCGGGGAGCTGTTTTTT. It is translated as CASSLGTPNTGELFF.

This chain links TRBV21-1 with TRBJ1-1; the table's D call, TRBD1, has no DNA check behind it. TRBV21-1 is marked as a pseudogene. The CDR3 sequence is 17 residues long. In DNA, the CDR3 is TGTGCCAGCAGCACCCCCACAGGGGGGGAATCGAACACTGAAGCTTTCTTT. Translation: CASSTPTGGESNTEAFF.

V usage is TRBV6-6 and J usage is TRBJ1-3, with 7 bases matching TRBD1. CDR1 is MNHNY, CDR2 SVGAGI, per germline (reference sequence). V lost 6 bases to trimming and J lost 2 bases; unmatched junction nucleotides: 7. The CDR3 extends over 15 amino acids. The CDR3 DNA reads as TGTGCCAGCAGCCCGGACAGGCCGACTGGAAACACCATATATTTT. This codes for CASSPDRPTGNTIYF.

The rearrangement joins TRBV14 to TRBJ1-1; D remains unclear. Germline V CDR1 and CDR2: SGHDN, FVKESK. This CDR3 is built from 13 residues. Trimming removed 5 bases at V and 0 bases at J, with 7 bases between. This CDR3 reads CASSSSMNTEAFF. In DNA form, the CDR3 reads TGTGCCAGCAGCAGTAGTATGAACACTGAAGCTTTCTTT. The whole variable domain, filled in from reference TRBV14 and TRBJ1-1, reads EAGVTQFPSHSVIEKGQTVTLRCDPISGHDNLYWYRRVMGKEIKFLLHFVKESKQDESGMPNNRFLAERTGGTYSTLKVQPAELEDSGVYFCASSSSMNTEAFFGQGTRLTVV.

This chain connects TRBV6-5 to TRBJ1-6; 11 nucleotides agree with TRBD1. J gave up 9 bases and V 0 bases, and 4 bases lay outside the gene matches. Germline loops: CDR1 MNHEY, CDR2 SVGAGI. The length of the CDR3 is 16 residues. The CDR3 is CASSYSGTGGGSPLHF. CDR3 coding DNA: TGTGCCAGCAGTTACTCCGGGACAGGGGGAGGTTCACCCCTCCACTTT.

This chain uses TRBV19 with TRBJ1-2; D not resolved. The CDR3 is made up of 14 amino acids. The germline V and J ends were trimmed by 5 bases and 0 bases, with 10 bases remaining between them. Germline CDR1 is LNHDA and CDR2 is SQIVND (reference sequence). The CDR3 spells CASSFGLSNYGYTF. CDR3 nucleotides: TGTGCCAGTAGTTTCGGACTGTCTAACTATGGCTACACCTTC.

V is TRBV4-3 and J is TRBJ2-1; 8 bases agree with TRBD1. The V gene's germline CDR1 is LGHNA and CDR2 YSLEER. The CDR3 runs to 16 residues. With V trimmed by 4 bases and J by 6 bases, 11 bases remained unmatched. CDR3 in DNA: TGCGCCAGCAGCCGGACTGGACAGGGAAAGGGCAATGAGCAGTTCTTC. Translated: CASSRTGQGKGNEQFF.

This rearrangement joins TRBV4-1 to TRBJ2-3, with D possibly being TRBD2 (5 bases). Germline assignment: CDR1 MGHRA and CDR2 YSYEKL. The CDR3 is made up of 13 amino acids. V was trimmed by 3 bases and J by 6 bases, leaving 10 bases between them. The CDR3 nucleotides are TGCGCCAGCAGCCAGCGGGCGAGGGATACGCAGTATTTT. As protein: CASSQRARDTQYF.

The CDR3 loop is CASSLEGAAKNIQYF. The DNA for the CDR3 is TGCGCCAGCAGCTTGGAGGGGGCGGCCAAAAACATTCAGTACTTC. The chain recombines TRBV5-1 with TRBJ2-4; 7 positions match TRBD1. Germline-derived CDR1 and CDR2 are SGHRS and YFSETQ. V shed 0 bases, J shed 1 base, and the junction held 1 base outside the gene matches. CDR3 size: 15 residues.

The V call is TRBV4-1, the J call TRBJ2-5; 8 nucleotides match TRBD1. CDR1 is MGHRA, CDR2 YSYEKL, per germline. V was clipped by 0 bases and J by 5 bases; unmatched bases: 8. CDR3 length equals 16 residues. CDR3 sequence: CASSQEIGQGIETQYF. The CDR3 DNA reads as TGCGCCAGCAGCCAAGAAATAGGACAGGGAATTGAGACCCAGTACTTC.

A few counts support this clone. This chain connects TRBV4-3 to TRBJ1-6; D unresolved. V lost 0 bases and J lost 9, with 6 bases in between. This CDR3 is built from 13 residues. Germline assignment: CDR1 LGHNA and CDR2 YSLEER. The CDR3 loop is CASSQDRFSPLHF. For the CDR3, the DNA is TGCGCCAGCAGCCAAGATCGGTTTTCACCCCTCCACTTT.

V and J are TRBV10-3 and TRBJ2-3; no definite D call. The CDR3 length is 14 residues. Between the trimmed V and J ends, which lost 10 bases and 0 bases, there was a span of 14 bases. Germline V lookup: CDR1 ENHRY, CDR2 SYGVKD. The CDR3 loop is CATLAEPSTDTQYF. CDR3 DNA: TGTGCCACCTTAGCAGAGCCAAGCACAGATACGCAGTATTTT.

CDR3 protein: CASSQSLQVGNEQFF. The CDR3 DNA reads TGCGCCAGCAGCCAAAGCCTACAGGTTGGTAATGAGCAGTTCTTC. V gene TRBV4-1 combines with J gene TRBJ2-1; D possibly corresponds to TRBD1 (5 bases). Deletions cut 2 bases from V and 7 bases from J, with 15 bases between. The germline V gene encodes CDR1 MGHRA and CDR2 YSYEKL. The CDR3 runs to 15 residues.

This clone was seen a few times. This chain links TRBV9 with TRBJ2-1, with 10 bases aligning to TRBD2. V shed 0 bases and J 7 bases; nucleotides not matched to a gene: 7. Germline loops: CDR1 SGDLS, CDR2 YYNGEE. The CDR3 covers 16 residues. The CDR3 DNA reads TGTGCCAGCAGCGTAGGTCCTAGCGGGGGAAATAATGAGCAGTTCTTC. It translates to CASSVGPSGGNNEQFF.

This rearrangement joins TRBV5-4 to TRBJ1-1; 9 bases are a match to TRBD1. The CDR3 is 15 amino acids. Germline CDR1 reads SGHNT; CDR2 reads YYREEE (reference sequence). The V segment lost 3 bases and the J segment 4 bases; nucleotides outside the gene matches: 7. The CDR3, as DNA: TGTGCCAGCAGCTCCTACAGGGGGCCGGGCACTGAAGCTTTCTTT. As protein: CASSSYRGPGTEAFF.

The chain couples TRBV15 to TRBJ2-2; unclear D gene. The length of the CDR3 is 15 residues. The V end was cut by 0 bases, the J end by 1 base, with 6 bases between. The germline V gene encodes CDR1 LNHNV and CDR2 YYDKDF (reference sequence). Here the CDR3 reads CATSRDIQNTGELFF. The CDR3 DNA reads as TGTGCCACCAGCAGAGATATACAGAACACCGGGGAGCTGTTTTTT.

The V and J genes are TRBV7-8 and TRBJ2-5, with TRBD2 matching over 10 bases. The CDR3 runs 17 residues. Per the germline V gene, CDR1 is SGHVS and CDR2 is FQNEAQ. The ends lost 4 bases at V and 5 bases at J; junction bases unmatched: 13. The DNA for the CDR3 is TGTGCCAGCAGCTCGCAGTGGGAGCGGGGGGGCGGGGAGACCCAGTACTTC. It specifies CASSSQWERGGGETQYF. The full variable domain, with the rest looked up from reference TRBV7-8 and TRBJ2-5, is GAGVSQSPRYKVAKRGQDVALRCDPISGHVSLFWYQQALGQGPEFLTYFQNEAQLDKSGLPSDRFFAERPEGSVSTLKIQRTQQEDSAVYLCASSSQWERGGGETQYFGPGTRLLVL.

This sequence joins TRBV7-9 and TRBJ2-7; D gene unclear. Per the germline V gene, CDR1 is SEHNR and CDR2 is FQNEAQ (reference sequence). The CDR3 has 14 amino acids. Trimming took 0 bases from V and 4 from J, leaving 10 bases between them. The CDR3 is CASSLANSLYEQYF. The CDR3 DNA sequence: TGTGCCAGCAGCTTAGCAAACAGTTTATACGAGCAGTACTTC.

The V and J genes are TRBV7-2 and TRBJ2-5; 7 positions agree with TRBD1. The germline gives CDR1 SGHTA, CDR2 FQGNSA. This CDR3 is built from 16 residues. Unmatched junction bases numbered 15, after V lost 7 bases and J lost 4 bases. The CDR3, as DNA: TGTGCCAGCAATTCTTACAGAGGGGGCCGTGGAGAGACCCAGTACTTC. It encodes CASNSYRGGRGETQYF.

The chain carries TRBV7-8 and TRBJ1-6; TRBD1 agrees at 9 bases. The CDR3 sequence is 14 residues long. CDR1 is SGHVS and CDR2 is FQNEAQ in the germline V gene. Germline trimming cut 5 bases from V and 8 bases from J; bases unmatched to any gene: 4. CDR3 protein: CASSPRQGDSPLHF. The CDR3, as DNA: TGTGCCAGCAGCCCGCGACAGGGGGATTCACCCCTCCACTTT.

This chain connects TRBV14 to TRBJ1-6; 8 bases are shared with TRBD1. Trimming took 1 base from V and 7 from J; bases not matched to a gene: 3. Germline V CDR1 and CDR2: SGHDN, FVKESK. The CDR3 is made up of 15 amino acids. CDR3 region: CASSQGTGRNSPLHF. Written as DNA, the CDR3 is TGTGCCAGCAGCCAAGGGACAGGGAGAAATTCACCCCTCCACTTT.

This clone was picked up a small number of times. The chain carries TRBV5-1 and TRBJ2-5; D is perhaps TRBD1 (6 bases). Trimming cost V 0 bases and J 5 bases, with 17 bases left between them. The length of the CDR3 is 16 residues. Germline CDR1 is SGHRS and CDR2 is YFSETQ. CDR3 residues: CASSLAVDSGGETQYF. The CDR3 DNA sequence: TGCGCCAGCAGCTTGGCCGTGGACAGCGGTGGGGAGACCCAGTACTTC.

V usage is TRBV11-1 and J usage is TRBJ1-1, with a possible D match to TRBD1 (6 bases). With 5 bases removed from V and 7 bases from J, the gap between germline ends came to 14 bases. Germline lookup yields CDR1 SGHAT and CDR2 FQDESV (reference sequence). The CDR3 runs 13 residues. DNA of the CDR3: TGTGCCAGCAGCCCACAGGGAGTTAGTGAAGCTTTCTTT. Its translation: CASSPQGVSEAFF.